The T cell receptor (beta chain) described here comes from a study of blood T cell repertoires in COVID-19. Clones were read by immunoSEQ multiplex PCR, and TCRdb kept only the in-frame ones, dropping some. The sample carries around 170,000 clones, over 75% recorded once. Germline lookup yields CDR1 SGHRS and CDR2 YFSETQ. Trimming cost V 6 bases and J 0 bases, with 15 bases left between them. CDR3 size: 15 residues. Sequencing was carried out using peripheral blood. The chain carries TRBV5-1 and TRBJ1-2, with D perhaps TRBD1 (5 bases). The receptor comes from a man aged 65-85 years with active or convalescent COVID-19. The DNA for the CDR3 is TGCGCCAGCACCCTTACTCAGGGTGCTAACTATGGCTACACCTTC. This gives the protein CASTLTQGANYGYTF. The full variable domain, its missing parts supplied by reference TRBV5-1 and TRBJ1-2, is KAGVTQTPRYLIKTRGQQVTLSCSPISGHRSVSWYQQTPGQGLQFLFEYFSETQRNKGNFPGRFSGRQFSNSRSEMNVSTLELGDSALYLCASTLTQGANYGYTFGSGTRLTVV.